The present T cell receptor (beta chain) was sequenced within a study of cytomegalovirus exposure and HLA in healthy donors. Regarding donors, all were healthy bone marrow donors. Regarding this clone: Its antigen is unknown.

Germline CDR1 and CDR2: MDHEN and SYDVKM. The CDR3 totals 16 residues. After removal of 4 bases from V and 6 bases from J, the junction contained 9 bases not matched to a gene. PCR amplification relied on 60 Vbeta primers (plus 13 Jbeta primers). The data were produced by immunoSEQ multiplex PCR, yet TCRdb's version contains in-frame clones alone and is incomplete. Of 150,000 to 200,000 clones detected, 82% appear once; the ten largest clones hold around 0.91%. Study-wide results and limits: Some segments of the V type, notably TRBV6-2 and TRBV6-3, were excluded as indistinguishable. An analysis that came later showed most CMV-associated TCR beta chains appearing HLA-restricted. Reported performance of the classifier showed diagnosis of cytomegalovirus status with high specificity and sensitivity.

The sample was PBMCs. The chain joins TRBV28 to TRBJ1-5; 10 nucleotides align to TRBD1. This receptor was taken from a girl aged 2-9 years in good health and CMV-seropositive. CDR3 coding DNA: TGTGCCAGCAGTTCCTTTCGACAGGGGGCGGGTCAGCCCCAGCATTTT. This encodes CASSSFRQGAGQPQHF.